This T cell receptor (beta chain) stems from a study of cytomegalovirus exposure and HLA in healthy donors. Whole-study context: HLA-typed donors were the source of roughly 85 million unique TCRs held in an early data release.

A multiplex PCR was run with 60 Vbeta primers and 13 Jbeta primers. Libraries were prepared by immunoSEQ multiplex PCR; TCRdb keeps only in-frame clonotypes and omits some of them. Of 150,000 to 160,000 clones in the sample, 80% were seen once. In this sample, this clone turned up once. Its antigen is still unknown. Per the germline V gene, CDR1 is LNHDA and CDR2 is SQIVND (reference sequence). The junction had 9 bases not matched to a gene; V was cut back by 6 bases and J by 2 bases. CDR3 size: 17 residues. Study observations and caveats: Cytomegalovirus association was listed for 150 or so TCR beta chains.

The chain links TRBV19 to TRBJ2-2, with TRBD2 matching 10 bases. Sequences were obtained from PBMCs. This TCR was recovered from a middle-aged woman in good health and CMV-seropositive. The CDR3 coding sequence is TGTGCCAGTAGGACTCTAGCGGGAGTTGTTAACACCGGGGAGCTGTTTTTT. Translation: CASRTLAGVVNTGELFF.